Listed below are T cell receptor beta chains from one sample, sequenced in a study of shared clonotypes between healthy human individuals. The table came from immunoSEQ multiplex PCR; TCRdb's copy has only in-frame clones and leaves some out. The data contain under 1 million clones, 80% to 95% of them singletons. Sample: naive CD8+ T cells sorted from blood. These receptors all come from a man aged 25 to 40 in good health. Each CDR3 is given with its conserved first and last residue. Each record gives: CDR3 length, D gene, clone size, J gene, V gene, CDR3 DNA, CDR3 protein. D genes are given only for firm matches. Clone size is not always given. Where it is, it says once, few, many or a class for expanded clones.

cdr3_length: 13; d_call: NA; clone_size: NA; j_call: TRBJ2-1; v_call: TRBV4-1; cdr3_nt: TGCGCCAGCAGCCACACAGACTACAATGAGCAGTTCTTC; cdr3_aa: CASSHTDYNEQFF
cdr3_length: 14; d_call: NA; clone_size: NA; j_call: TRBJ2-7; v_call: TRBV2; cdr3_nt: TGTGCCAGCAGCGACAGTTCAAGCTCCTACGAGCAGTACTTC; cdr3_aa: CASSDSSSSYEQYF
cdr3_length: 16; d_call: TRBD2; clone_size: NA; j_call: TRBJ2-1; v_call: TRBV29-1; cdr3_nt: TGCAGCGTTGTCCCTAGCGGCCAAAGCTCCTACAATGAGCAGTTCTTC; cdr3_aa: CSVVPSGQSSYNEQFF
cdr3_length: 17; d_call: NA; clone_size: NA; j_call: TRBJ1-3; v_call: TRBV28; cdr3_nt: TGTGCCAGCAGCTATAATACGCGTGGGGCGAATGGAAACACCATATATTTT; cdr3_aa: CASSYNTRGANGNTIYF
cdr3_length: 15; d_call: NA; clone_size: NA; j_call: TRBJ2-3; v_call: TRBV27; cdr3_nt: TGTGCCAGCAGCCCCCAAGCGCACGGCTTGGATACGCAGTATTTT; cdr3_aa: CASSPQAHGLDTQYF
cdr3_length: 14; d_call: TRBD2; clone_size: NA; j_call: TRBJ2-2; v_call: TRBV2; cdr3_nt: TGTGCCAGCCTGGGGGCGGGAGGGATCGGGGAGCTGTTTTTT; cdr3_aa: CASLGAGGIGELFF
cdr3_length: 14; d_call: NA; clone_size: NA; j_call: TRBJ1-2; v_call: TRBV27; cdr3_nt: TGTGCCAGCAGTTTTTTCGGATCTAACTATGGCTACACCTTC; cdr3_aa: CASSFFGSNYGYTF
cdr3_length: 16; d_call: TRBD2; clone_size: NA; j_call: TRBJ2-1; v_call: TRBV7-8; cdr3_nt: TGTGCCAGCAGCCCTCATCCCGGGACTAGAAACAATGAGCAGTTCTTC; cdr3_aa: CASSPHPGTRNNEQFF
cdr3_length: 16; d_call: TRBD2; clone_size: once; j_call: TRBJ2-1; v_call: TRBV4-3; cdr3_nt: TGCGCCAGCAGCCAAGAAGCTAGCGGGAACTTAAATGAGCAGTTCTTC; cdr3_aa: CASSQEASGNLNEQFF
cdr3_length: 14; d_call: NA; clone_size: NA; j_call: TRBJ2-5; v_call: TRBV11-2; cdr3_nt: TGTGCCAGCAGCACCGGGACACCCCGAGAGACCCAGTACTTC; cdr3_aa: CASSTGTPRETQYF
cdr3_length: 16; d_call: NA; clone_size: NA; j_call: TRBJ2-1; v_call: TRBV7-7; cdr3_nt: TGTGCTAGCAGCCCTAAGGGGGGAACAGGGGCCAATGAGCAGTTCTTC; cdr3_aa: CASSPKGGTGANEQFF
cdr3_length: 14; d_call: NA; clone_size: NA; j_call: TRBJ2-7; v_call: TRBV2; cdr3_nt: TGTGCCAGCAGTGAGGGGACAAATCCCCACGAGCAGTACTTC; cdr3_aa: CASSEGTNPHEQYF
cdr3_length: 12; d_call: NA; clone_size: NA; j_call: TRBJ1-2; v_call: TRBV7-9; cdr3_nt: TGTGCCAGCAGAACAGGCTACTATGGCTACACCTTC; cdr3_aa: CASRTGYYGYTF
cdr3_length: 13; d_call: NA; clone_size: NA; j_call: TRBJ2-2; v_call: TRBV28; cdr3_nt: TGTGCCAGCAGTTTCGTTAACACCGGGGAGCTGTTTTTT; cdr3_aa: CASSFVNTGELFF
cdr3_length: 14; d_call: TRBD1; clone_size: once; j_call: TRBJ1-4; v_call: TRBV27; cdr3_nt: TGTGCCAGCCGAGAGGGGACAGGGGTGGGAAAACTGTTTTTT; cdr3_aa: CASREGTGVGKLFF
cdr3_length: 15; d_call: TRBD1; clone_size: NA; j_call: TRBJ2-5; v_call: TRBV9; cdr3_nt: TGTGCCAGCAGCGTAGGGGGACAGAGTCAAGAGACCCAGTACTTC; cdr3_aa: CASSVGGQSQETQYF
cdr3_length: 12; d_call: NA; clone_size: once; j_call: TRBJ1-4; v_call: TRBV11-3; cdr3_nt: TGTGCCAGCAGCTTACAGGGTGAAAAACTGTTTTTT; cdr3_aa: CASSLQGEKLFF
cdr3_length: 13; d_call: TRBD1; clone_size: many; j_call: TRBJ1-2; v_call: TRBV29-1; cdr3_nt: TGCAGCCCATCGACAGGGCGGGTCTATGGCTACACCTTC; cdr3_aa: CSPSTGRVYGYTF
cdr3_length: 14; d_call: TRBD2; clone_size: NA; j_call: TRBJ2-7; v_call: TRBV9; cdr3_nt: TGTGCCAGCAGCGTGGGCGGGGGGACGGACGAGCAGTACTTC; cdr3_aa: CASSVGGGTDEQYF
cdr3_length: 15; d_call: TRBD2; clone_size: NA; j_call: TRBJ2-3; v_call: TRBV7-7; cdr3_nt: TGTGCTAGCAGCCTGAGCGGGGGGATCACAGATACGCAGTATTTT; cdr3_aa: CASSLSGGITDTQYF
cdr3_length: 17; d_call: NA; clone_size: few; j_call: TRBJ2-7; v_call: TRBV10-3; cdr3_nt: TGTGCCATCAGTGAGTCGACCCTCCAGGCCCCCTCCTACGAGCAGTACTTC; cdr3_aa: CAISESTLQAPSYEQYF
cdr3_length: 14; d_call: NA; clone_size: NA; j_call: TRBJ2-7; v_call: TRBV7-8; cdr3_nt: TGTGCCAGCAGCTTAGTTGGCAGGGGAGGCGAGCAGTACTTC; cdr3_aa: CASSLVGRGGEQYF
cdr3_length: 15; d_call: NA; clone_size: NA; j_call: TRBJ2-3; v_call: TRBV7-9; cdr3_nt: TGTGCCAGCAAACTCGGGGGTTACCACACAGATACGCAGTATTTT; cdr3_aa: CASKLGGYHTDTQYF
cdr3_length: 14; d_call: NA; clone_size: NA; j_call: TRBJ2-2; v_call: TRBV25-1; cdr3_nt: TGTGCCAGCAGTGAATTAAGCTACACCGGGGAGCTGTTTTTT; cdr3_aa: CASSELSYTGELFF
cdr3_length: 15; d_call: TRBD1; clone_size: NA; j_call: TRBJ1-4; v_call: TRBV7-9; cdr3_nt: TGTGCCAGCAGCTTATGGACAGGGGCTGGTGAAAAACTGTTTTTT; cdr3_aa: CASSLWTGAGEKLFF
cdr3_length: 14; d_call: NA; clone_size: NA; j_call: TRBJ2-4; v_call: TRBV27; cdr3_nt: TGTGCCAGCAGTTCGTCTACCGGAAAAAACATTCAGTACTTC; cdr3_aa: CASSSSTGKNIQYF
cdr3_length: 16; d_call: NA; clone_size: NA; j_call: TRBJ2-1; v_call: TRBV6-5; cdr3_nt: TGTGCCAGCAGTTATTATGCTACTACAATGAACCCAGAGCAGTTCTTC; cdr3_aa: CASSYYATTMNPEQFF
cdr3_length: 13; d_call: TRBD2; clone_size: NA; j_call: TRBJ2-3; v_call: TRBV10-2; cdr3_nt: TGCGCCAGCAGTCTAGCGGGAGCAGATACGCAGTATTTT; cdr3_aa: CASSLAGADTQYF
cdr3_length: 17; d_call: TRBD1; clone_size: NA; j_call: TRBJ2-2; v_call: TRBV30; cdr3_nt: TGTGCCTGGATAGGGACAGGGGGCCTCGCGAACACCGGGGAGCTGTTTTTT; cdr3_aa: CAWIGTGGLANTGELFF
cdr3_length: 14; d_call: NA; clone_size: NA; j_call: TRBJ1-2; v_call: TRBV4-1; cdr3_nt: TGCGCCAGCAGCCCCGGGAGCAGGGCGGATGGCTACACCTTC; cdr3_aa: CASSPGSRADGYTF
cdr3_length: 15; d_call: TRBD1; clone_size: NA; j_call: TRBJ2-7; v_call: TRBV28; cdr3_nt: TGTGCCAGCAGTTTATCCCGGACAGGCCCCTACGAGCAGTACTTC; cdr3_aa: CASSLSRTGPYEQYF
cdr3_length: 12; d_call: NA; clone_size: NA; j_call: TRBJ1-1; v_call: TRBV2; cdr3_nt: TGTGCCAAAACAGGGATGCACACTGAAGCTTTCTTT; cdr3_aa: CAKTGMHTEAFF
cdr3_length: 12; d_call: NA; clone_size: NA; j_call: TRBJ2-1; v_call: TRBV11-2; cdr3_nt: TGTGCCAGCAGCTTAGTGGACAATGAGCAGTTCTTC; cdr3_aa: CASSLVDNEQFF
cdr3_length: 15; d_call: TRBD1; clone_size: NA; j_call: TRBJ2-1; v_call: TRBV27; cdr3_nt: TGTGCCAGCAGTTTAGAGGGACAGGGGATCGATGAGCAGTTCTTC; cdr3_aa: CASSLEGQGIDEQFF
cdr3_length: 15; d_call: TRBD1; clone_size: NA; j_call: TRBJ1-2; v_call: TRBV7-9; cdr3_nt: TGTGCCTTGCCGACAGGGGCTGAATTTAACTATGGCTACACCTTC; cdr3_aa: CALPTGAEFNYGYTF